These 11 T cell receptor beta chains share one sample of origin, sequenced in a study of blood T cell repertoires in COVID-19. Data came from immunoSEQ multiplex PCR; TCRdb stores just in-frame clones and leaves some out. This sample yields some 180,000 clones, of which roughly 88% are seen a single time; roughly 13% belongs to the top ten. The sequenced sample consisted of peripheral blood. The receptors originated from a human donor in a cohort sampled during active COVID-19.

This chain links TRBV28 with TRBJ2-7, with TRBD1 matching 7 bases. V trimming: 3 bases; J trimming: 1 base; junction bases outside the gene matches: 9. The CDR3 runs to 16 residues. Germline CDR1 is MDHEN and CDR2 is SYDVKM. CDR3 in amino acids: CASSFSYRGQSYEQYF. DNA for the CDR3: TGTGCCAGCAGTTTCTCCTACCGGGGACAGTCCTACGAGCAGTACTTC.

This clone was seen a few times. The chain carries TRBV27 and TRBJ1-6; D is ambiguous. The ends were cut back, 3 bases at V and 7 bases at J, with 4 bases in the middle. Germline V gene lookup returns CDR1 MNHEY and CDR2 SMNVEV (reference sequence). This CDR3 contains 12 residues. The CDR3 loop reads CASSFGNSPLHF. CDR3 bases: TGTGCCAGCAGTTTCGGGAATTCACCCCTCCACTTT.

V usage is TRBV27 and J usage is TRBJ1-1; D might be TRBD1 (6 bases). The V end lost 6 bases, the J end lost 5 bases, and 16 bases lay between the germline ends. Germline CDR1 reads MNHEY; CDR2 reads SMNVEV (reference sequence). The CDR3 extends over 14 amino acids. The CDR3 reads CASSRTARGTEAFF. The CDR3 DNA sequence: TGTGCCAGCAGCCGGACAGCTAGGGGTACTGAAGCTTTCTTT.

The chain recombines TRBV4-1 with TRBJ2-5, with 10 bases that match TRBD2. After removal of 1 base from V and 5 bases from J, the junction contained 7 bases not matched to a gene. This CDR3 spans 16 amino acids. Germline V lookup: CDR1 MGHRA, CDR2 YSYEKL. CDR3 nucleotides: TGCGCCAGCAGCCAAGCCCTAGCGGGAGATAGGGAGACCCAGTACTTC. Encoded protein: CASSQALAGDRETQYF.

The CDR3 reads CATQSGVLNEQFF. In DNA form, the CDR3 reads TGTGCCACCCAATCTGGAGTCCTCAATGAGCAGTTCTTC. The chain is built from TRBV24-1 and TRBJ2-1, with D uncertain. CDR1 is KGHDR, CDR2 SFDVKD, per germline. This CDR3 contains 13 residues. Trimming took 9 bases from V and 6 from J, leaving 14 bases between them.

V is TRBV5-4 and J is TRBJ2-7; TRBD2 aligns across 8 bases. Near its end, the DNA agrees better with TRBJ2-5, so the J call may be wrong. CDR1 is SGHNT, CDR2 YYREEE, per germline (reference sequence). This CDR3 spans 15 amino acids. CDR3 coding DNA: TGTGCCAGCAGCTTGGCCGGACTAGCCCTAGGGACCCAGTACTTC. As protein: CASSLAGLALGTQYF.

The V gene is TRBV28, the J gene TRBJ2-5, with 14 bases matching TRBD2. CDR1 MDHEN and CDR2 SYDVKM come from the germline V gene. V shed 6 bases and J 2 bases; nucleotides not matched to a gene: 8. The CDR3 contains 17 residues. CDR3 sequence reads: CASSPRLAGGTQETQYF. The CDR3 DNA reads TGTGCCAGCAGCCCTAGACTAGCGGGAGGGACACAAGAGACCCAGTACTTC.

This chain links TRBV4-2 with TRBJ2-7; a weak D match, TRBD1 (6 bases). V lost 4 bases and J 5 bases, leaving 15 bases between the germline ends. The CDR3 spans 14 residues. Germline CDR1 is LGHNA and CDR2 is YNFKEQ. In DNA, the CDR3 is TGTGCCAGCAGCCGAGAAGGGACAAGCCACGAGCAGTACTTC. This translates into CASSREGTSHEQYF.

CDR3 sequence: CASGRDLRASEQYF. The DNA of the CDR3 is TGTGCCAGTGGGCGGGACCTCAGGGCCTCCGAGCAGTACTTC. This sequence joins TRBV19 and TRBJ2-7; a possible D gene is TRBD2 (6 bases). The CDR3 loop spans 14 amino acids. The V end was cut by 8 bases, the J end by 6 bases, with 20 bases between. The germline gives CDR1 LNHDA, CDR2 SQIVND (reference sequence).

In DNA form, the CDR3 reads TGTGCCAGCAGCTTAGATTATAGGCCCAGGGAAAGGGCCTACGAGCAGTACTTC. Translated: CASSLDYRPRERAYEQYF. The rearrangement links TRBV11-3 to TRBJ2-7; weak D call: TRBD1 (5 bases). Trimming left V 0 bases short and J 2 bases short, with 20 bases between. This CDR3 spans 18 amino acids. CDR1 is SGHNT, CDR2 YENEEA, per germline.

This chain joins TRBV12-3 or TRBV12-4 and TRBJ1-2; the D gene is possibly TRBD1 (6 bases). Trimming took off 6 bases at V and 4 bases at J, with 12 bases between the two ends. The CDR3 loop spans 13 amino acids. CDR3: CASRSGVIYGYTF. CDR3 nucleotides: TGTGCCAGCAGGTCAGGGGTTATCTATGGCTACACCTTC.